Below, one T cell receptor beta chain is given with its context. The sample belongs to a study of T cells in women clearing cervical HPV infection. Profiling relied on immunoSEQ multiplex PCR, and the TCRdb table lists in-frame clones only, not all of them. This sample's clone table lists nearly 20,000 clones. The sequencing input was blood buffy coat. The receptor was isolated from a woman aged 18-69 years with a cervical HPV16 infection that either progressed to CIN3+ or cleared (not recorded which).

The CDR3 is CASSPPSGSPTDTQYF. Incomplete CDR3 DNA: TGTGCCAGCAGTCCCCCTAGCGGGTCCCCCACAGATACG. This chain links TRBV2 with TRBJ2-3, with TRBD2 matching 8 bases. The read ends 3 residues early relative to the CDR3; the germline J gene fills the gap. V was pared by 5 bases and J by 2 bases, with 9 bases of the junction left unmatched. This CDR3 spans 16 amino acids. CDR1 and CDR2 (germline): SNHLY, FYNNEI.